The 20 T cell receptor beta chains in this list originate from one sample, sequenced in a study of shared clonotypes between healthy human individuals. Only in-frame clones appear in the TCRdb table, and some are missing; sequencing was by immunoSEQ multiplex PCR. The table shows roughly 520,000 clones, with about 96% occurring only once. Sequenced: naive CD4+ T cells sorted from blood. As to subset: CD45RA+ positively selected. These receptors originate from a woman in her 30s in good health.

This chain joins TRBV4-2 and TRBJ2-2, with TRBD2 as a possible D gene (5 bases). This CDR3 spans 17 amino acids. In germline, CDR1 is LGHNA, CDR2 YNFKEQ. Deletions cut 1 base from V and 6 bases from J, with 18 bases between. CDR3 protein: CASSQVGSSRLPGELFF. The CDR3 nucleotides read TGTGCCAGCAGCCAAGTCGGCTCTAGCCGTCTCCCCGGGGAGCTGTTTTTT.

A single count supports this clone. The V and J genes are TRBV4-2 and TRBJ2-7; weak D call: TRBD2 (6 bases). V lost 6 bases, J lost 7 bases, and 16 bases lay in between. The CDR3 runs 13 residues. Looked up from germline, CDR1 is LGHNA and CDR2 is YNFKEQ. CDR3 in amino acids: CASRRPGVEEQYF. The DNA for the CDR3 is TGTGCCAGCAGGCGCCCGGGAGTGGAGGAGCAGTACTTC.

The V and J genes are TRBV5-4 and TRBJ2-3; the match to TRBD2 covers 7 bases. Germline V gene lookup returns CDR1 SGHNT and CDR2 YYREEE (reference sequence). The length of the CDR3 is 15 residues. The junction had 7 bases not matched to a gene; V was cut back by 5 bases and J by 1 base. The CDR3 bases are TGTGCCAGCAGGCGTTCTAGCGGACGCACAGATACGCAGTATTTT. Translation: CASRRSSGRTDTQYF.

This chain uses TRBV5-1 with TRBJ1-1, with D unresolved. V lost 1 base to trimming and J lost 5 bases, with 15 bases between them. Per the germline V gene, CDR1 is SGHRS and CDR2 is YFSETQ. CDR3 size: 15 residues. The CDR3: CASSLYRARGTEAFF. CDR3 nucleotides: TGCGCCAGCAGCTTGTATCGGGCCCGGGGAACTGAAGCTTTCTTT.

The genes are TRBV7-9 and TRBJ2-5, with D possibly matching TRBD1 (6 bases). The CDR3 consists of 14 residues. The germline CDR1 and CDR2 sequences are SEHNR and FQNEAQ (reference sequence). With 3 bases removed from V and 5 bases from J, the gap between germline ends came to 13 bases. CDR3 DNA sequence: TGTGCCAGCAGCTTCTCAGGGGTGTGGGAGACCCAGTACTTC. Its translation is CASSFSGVWETQYF.

The chain joins TRBV9 to TRBJ2-2; the D gene is possibly TRBD2 (6 bases). Deletions cut 6 bases from V and 3 bases from J, with 15 bases between. The V gene's germline CDR1 is SGDLS and CDR2 YYNGEE. The CDR3 spans 15 residues. Here the CDR3 reads CASNTAGRYTGELFF. CDR3 nucleotide sequence: TGTGCCAGCAACACCGCAGGGAGGTACACCGGGGAGCTGTTTTTT.

The rearrangement links TRBV27 to TRBJ2-5; 9 bases align to TRBD2. Germline V gives CDR1 MNHEY, CDR2 SMNVEV (reference sequence). V lost 3 bases, J lost 5 bases, and 10 bases stayed unmatched. This CDR3 is built from 16 residues. The CDR3 region has the DNA TGTGCCAGCAGTTTGTTCCGGCTAGCGGGAATGGAGACCCAGTACTTC. It translates to CASSLFRLAGMETQYF.

The rearrangement joins TRBV5-4 to TRBJ2-7; TRBD1 matches 7 bases. Germline trimming cut 5 bases from V and 0 bases from J; bases unmatched to any gene: 5. Germline V lookup: CDR1 SGHNT, CDR2 YYREEE (reference sequence). The CDR3 covers 14 residues. CDR3 loop: CASSRRQGSYEQYF. The CDR3 DNA reads TGTGCCAGCAGTCGTCGACAGGGCTCCTACGAGCAGTACTTC.

This clone was seen a single time. J is TRBJ2-5 and V is TRBV5-1; D might be TRBD1 (6 bases). The DNA end favors TRBJ2-7, so the J call may be wrong. This CDR3 is 14 amino acids long. The germline V gene encodes CDR1 SGHRS and CDR2 YFSETQ. The CDR3 loop is CASSLAQGGYEQYF. The DNA of the CDR3 is TGCGCCAGCAGCTTGGCCCAAGGGGGCTACGAGCAGTACTTC.

The chain employs TRBV28 and TRBJ2-1; D not resolved. The CDR3 runs 15 residues. Germline V gene data show CDR1 as MDHEN and CDR2 as SYDVKM. V was pared by 0 bases and J by 4 bases, with 10 bases between. CDR3 sequence reads: CASSLWRTLYNEQFF. CDR3 DNA: TGTGCCAGCAGTTTATGGCGAACCCTATACAATGAGCAGTTCTTC.

V is TRBV30 and J is TRBJ2-2; D is uncertain. Germline V gene lookup returns CDR1 GTSNPN and CDR2 SVGIG (reference sequence). The CDR3 is 14 amino acids. V was trimmed by 4 bases and J by 0 bases, leaving 9 bases between them. The CDR3 loop is CAWIKLANTGELFF. CDR3 in DNA: TGTGCCTGGATTAAGCTAGCGAACACCGGGGAGCTGTTTTTT.

The chain employs TRBV11-2 and TRBJ2-7; TRBD2 aligns across 10 bases. J gave up 7 bases and V 5 bases, and 11 bases lay outside the gene matches. Germline-derived CDR1 and CDR2 are SGHAT and FQNNGV. CDR3 size: 15 residues. Here the CDR3 reads CASSLPLAGEGEQYF. The CDR3 nucleotides are TGTGCCAGCAGCCTCCCCCTAGCGGGGGAGGGGGAGCAGTACTTC.

The chain joins TRBV29-1 to TRBJ1-5; no firm D call. V was clipped by 6 bases and J by 3 bases, with 12 bases between them. CDR3 length: 13 residues. From germline, CDR1 is SQVTM and CDR2 ANQGSEA. The CDR3, as DNA: TGCAGCGTCCGGACTGGAGACAATCAGCCCCAGCATTTT. Protein sequence: CSVRTGDNQPQHF.

This sequence joins TRBV6-5 and TRBJ2-1; 9 bases fit TRBD1. The CDR3 is made up of 15 amino acids. J was trimmed by 4 bases and V by 5 bases; bases with no gene match: 6. CDR1 and CDR2 from the germline V gene are MNHEY and SVGAGI. In DNA, the CDR3 is TGTGCCAGCAGTAAAGGGGGGACAGGGTACAATGAGCAGTTCTTC. Translating it yields CASSKGGTGYNEQFF.

The count of this clone is one. This rearrangement joins TRBV19 to TRBJ2-3; perhaps TRBD1 as D (8 bases). This CDR3 comprises 17 residues. Germline-derived CDR1 and CDR2 are LNHDA and SQIVND (reference sequence). V was pared by 6 bases and J by 5 bases, with 24 bases between. The CDR3 sequence is CASSPLGGDRWEDTQYF. CDR3 nucleotides: TGTGCCAGTAGCCCACTAGGGGGGGACAGGTGGGAAGATACGCAGTATTTT.

This chain joins TRBV7-9 and TRBJ1-2; D is possibly TRBD1 (5 bases). In germline, CDR1 is SEHNR, CDR2 FQNEAQ (reference sequence). Trimming took off 4 bases at V and 2 bases at J, with 8 bases between the two ends. The CDR3 consists of 13 residues. CDR3 sequence (DNA): TGTGCCAGCAGCTCTAGACAGAACTATGGCTACACCTTC. Protein product: CASSSRQNYGYTF.

The chain employs TRBV19 and TRBJ2-3; D ambiguous. Germline V gene data show CDR1 as LNHDA and CDR2 as SQIVND (reference sequence). V lost 3 bases and J 2 bases, leaving 18 bases between the germline ends. There are 17 residues in the CDR3. The CDR3 DNA reads as TGTGCCAGTAGTATGAGACGCGACGCGATCTCCACAGATACGCAGTATTTT. Its protein is CASSMRRDAISTDTQYF.

This chain uses TRBV6-5 with TRBJ1-2, with a tentative D call TRBD1 (6 bases). Germline CDR1 is MNHEY and CDR2 is SVGAGI. The CDR3 sequence is 15 residues long. V was trimmed by 2 bases and J by 5 bases, leaving 15 bases between them. The CDR3 region is CASSYTPGTTYGYTF. The CDR3 DNA reads as TGTGCCAGCAGTTACACCCCCGGGACAACTTATGGCTACACCTTC.

The rearrangement joins TRBV28 to TRBJ2-7; 9 nucleotides line up with TRBD1. J lost 6 bases, V lost 8 bases, and 5 bases had no gene match. The CDR3 spans 12 residues. Germline CDR1 reads MDHEN; CDR2 reads SYDVKM. The CDR3 nucleotides read TGTGCCAGCTGGGACAGGGTGTCCGAGCAGTACTTC. Translated: CASWDRVSEQYF. Full variable domain (missing parts from reference TRBV28 and TRBJ2-7): DVKVTQSSRYLVKRTGEKVFLECVQDMDHENMFWYRQDPGLGLRLIYFSYDVKMKEKGDIPEGYSVSREKKERFSLILESASTNQTSMYLCASWDRVSEQYFGPGTRLTVT.

The V gene is TRBV11-1, the J gene TRBJ1-1, with D hard to call. The CDR3 totals 12 residues. Trimming removed 3 bases from V and 7 bases from J, with 9 bases in between. Germline V lookup: CDR1 SGHAT, CDR2 FQDESV (reference sequence). CDR3 sequence (DNA): TGTGCCAGCAGCTTTTTAGGCGGTGAAGCTTTCTTT. This sequence encodes CASSFLGGEAFF.